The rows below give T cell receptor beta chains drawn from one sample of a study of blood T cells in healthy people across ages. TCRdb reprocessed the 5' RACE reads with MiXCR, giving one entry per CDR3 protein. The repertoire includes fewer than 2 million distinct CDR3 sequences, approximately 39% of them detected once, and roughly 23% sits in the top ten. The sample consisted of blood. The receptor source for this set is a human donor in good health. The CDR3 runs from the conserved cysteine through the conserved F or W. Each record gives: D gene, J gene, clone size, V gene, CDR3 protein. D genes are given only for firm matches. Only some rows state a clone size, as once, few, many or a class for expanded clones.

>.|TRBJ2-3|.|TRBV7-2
CASPLEGRTQYF
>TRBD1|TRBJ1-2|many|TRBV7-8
CASSPGTDPLWGYTF
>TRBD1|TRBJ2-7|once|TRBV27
CASSTRDREAYEQYF
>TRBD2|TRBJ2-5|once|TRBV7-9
CATRGGAGETQYF
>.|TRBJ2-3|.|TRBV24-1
CATSDFALGTQGDTQYF
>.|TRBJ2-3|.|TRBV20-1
CSAPLIADTQYF
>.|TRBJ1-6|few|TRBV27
CASGSGRRINSPLHF
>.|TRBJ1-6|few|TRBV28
CASSPGLHNSPLHF
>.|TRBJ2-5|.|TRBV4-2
CASSPLLVGGETQYF
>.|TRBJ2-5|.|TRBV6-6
CASGRAYQETQYF
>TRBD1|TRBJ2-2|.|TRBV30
CAWRRQGSWTEELFF
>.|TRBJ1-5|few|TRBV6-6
CASSYSRVSEPQHF
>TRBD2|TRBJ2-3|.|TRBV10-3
CAISARAGEQDTQYF
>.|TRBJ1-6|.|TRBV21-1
CARLGEGGGWNSPLHF
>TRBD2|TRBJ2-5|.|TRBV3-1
CASSSLSGGKTQYF
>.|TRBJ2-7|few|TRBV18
CASRLGQRGEQYF
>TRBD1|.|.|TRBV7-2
CASSPIRGQGALYEQYF
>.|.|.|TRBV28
CASRGPLETQYF
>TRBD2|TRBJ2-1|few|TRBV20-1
CSARVSSGMNEQFF
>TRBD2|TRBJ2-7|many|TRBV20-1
CSAHSGGGDYEQYF
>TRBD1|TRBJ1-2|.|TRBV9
CAEKTGPKDGYTF
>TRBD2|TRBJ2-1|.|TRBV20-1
CSATLAGGSYNEQVF
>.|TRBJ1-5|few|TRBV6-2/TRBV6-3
CASRTGSANQPQHF
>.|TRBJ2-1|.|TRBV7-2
CANSLDPGGTYEQFF
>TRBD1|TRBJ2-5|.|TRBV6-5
CASSLGTGASQETQYF
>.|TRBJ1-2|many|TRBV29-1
CSVAPARLGYTF
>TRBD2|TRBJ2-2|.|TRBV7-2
CASSWGLVRERFF
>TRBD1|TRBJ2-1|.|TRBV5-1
CASSLEQGLTYNEQFF
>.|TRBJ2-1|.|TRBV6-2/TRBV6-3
CASRRRGPYNEQFF
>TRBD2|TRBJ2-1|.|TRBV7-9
CASSSHPGTSGYNEQFF
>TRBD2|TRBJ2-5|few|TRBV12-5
CASGFRVSGAVETQYF
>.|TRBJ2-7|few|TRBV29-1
CSVTLGRGGEQYF
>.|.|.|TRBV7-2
CASTNRGGYEQYF
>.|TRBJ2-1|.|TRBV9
CASSVEGGRAYNEQFF
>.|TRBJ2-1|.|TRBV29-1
CSVDRHNEQFF
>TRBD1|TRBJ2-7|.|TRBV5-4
CASSSDPGQGVREQYF
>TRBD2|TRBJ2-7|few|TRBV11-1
CASSLNPGLAGALTYEQYF
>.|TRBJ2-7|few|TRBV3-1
CASSQVLGEQYF
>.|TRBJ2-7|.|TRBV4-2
CASSQVGSFYEQYF